The 21 T cell receptor beta chains given below trace back to one sample, sequenced in a study of shared clonotypes between healthy human individuals (dated by TCRdb to the early 2020s). The library came from the immunoSEQ multiplex PCR assay. TCRdb provides this immuneACCESS table in a form limited to in-frame rearrangements. Some clones are lacking; in checked studies, under half of them reflect an unresolved V gene, and why the rest are absent is not known. This sample has approximately 350,000 clones in its table, and just over 95% of those were observed once. 0.32% of the sample belongs to the ten largest clones. What was sequenced was memory CD8+ T cells sorted from blood. What the cell subset or site label conveys for this sample: CD45RO+ cells pooled with CCR7-negative TemRA cells. These receptors all come from a man aged 25 to 45 in good health.

The V gene is TRBV2, the J gene TRBJ2-4; a possible D gene is TRBD1 (6 bases). CDR1 and CDR2 (germline): SNHLY, FYNNEI. The V end was cut by 3 bases, the J end by 0 bases, with 9 bases between. The CDR3 sequence is 15 residues long. The CDR3 DNA sequence: TGTGCCAGCAGTGATGAGGGGGTAGCCAAAAACATTCAGTACTTC. Translated: CASSDEGVAKNIQYF.

The chain carries TRBV19 and TRBJ2-7, with TRBD1 identical over 7 bases. The CDR3 contains 13 residues. The J segment lost 2 bases and the V segment lost 5 bases, leaving 3 bases of the junction unmatched. Germline V CDR1 and CDR2: LNHDA, SQIVND (reference sequence). The CDR3 region has the DNA TGTGCCAGTAGTCACGGGACAGCCTACGAGCAGTACTTC. Residues: CASSHGTAYEQYF.

This chain links TRBV7-2 with TRBJ1-5; a possible D gene is TRBD1 (5 bases). Germline V CDR1 and CDR2: SGHTA, FQGNSA. CDR3 size: 15 residues. V lost 1 base and J 2 bases, leaving 9 bases between the germline ends. CDR3 amino acids: CASSLGGAGNQPQHF. CDR3 nucleotide sequence: TGTGCCAGCAGCTTAGGCGGGGCTGGCAATCAGCCCCAGCATTTT.

This chain joins TRBV28 and TRBJ1-2; D unresolved. The V end was cut by 3 bases, the J end by 0 bases, with 11 bases between. The CDR3 sequence is 15 residues long. Germline CDR1 and CDR2: MDHEN and SYDVKM. The CDR3 bases are TGTGCCAGCAGTTTTATCGGTTGGTCTAACTATGGCTACACCTTC. Translated: CASSFIGWSNYGYTF.

V gene TRBV5-4 combines with J gene TRBJ2-1; 16 bases map to TRBD2. The germline gives CDR1 SGHNT, CDR2 YYREEE (reference sequence). Germline trimming cut 4 bases from V and 5 bases from J; bases unmatched to any gene: 6. This CDR3 is 17 amino acids long. As DNA, the CDR3 is TGTGCCAGCAGCCCGGGACTAGCGGGAGGGCGGGACAATGAGCAGTTCTTC. Its translation: CASSPGLAGGRDNEQFF.

The chain is built from TRBV15 and TRBJ2-5; 9 nucleotides match TRBD2. CDR3 length equals 14 residues. Germline lookup yields CDR1 LNHNV and CDR2 YYDKDF (reference sequence). V dropped 2 bases and J dropped 5; count of bases not matched to a gene: 3. CDR3 protein: CATSRLAGGETQYF. DNA of the CDR3: TGTGCCACCAGCAGACTCGCGGGGGGGGAGACCCAGTACTTC.

The gene calls are TRBV19 and TRBJ1-5; 11 nucleotides agree with TRBD1. Germline assignment: CDR1 LNHDA and CDR2 SQIVND (reference sequence). V lost 2 bases to trimming and J lost 2 bases; unmatched junction nucleotides: 8. The CDR3 is 18 amino acids. In DNA form, the CDR3 reads TGTGCCAGTAGTATAAAAAGGGGGACAGGGGGTGGCAATCAGCCCCAGCATTTT. This codes for CASSIKRGTGGGNQPQHF.

V usage is TRBV29-1 and J usage is TRBJ2-1; no definite D call. Germline V gene data show CDR1 as SQVTM and CDR2 as ANQGSEA. This CDR3 has 14 residues. V shed 4 bases and J shed 1 base, with 11 bases lying between them. Here the CDR3 reads CSVVSDQSYNEQFF. In nucleotides, the CDR3 is TGCAGCGTTGTTTCGGACCAATCCTACAATGAGCAGTTCTTC.

This chain connects TRBV19 to TRBJ1-1, with D perhaps TRBD1 (6 bases). Trimming left V 10 bases short and J 0 bases short, with 12 bases between. There are 13 residues in the CDR3. Germline V gene data show CDR1 as LNHDA and CDR2 as SQIVND (reference sequence). This CDR3 is CATYREVNTEAFF. CDR3 bases: TGTGCCACCTACAGGGAGGTGAACACTGAAGCTTTCTTT.

The rearrangement joins TRBV28 to TRBJ2-7; maybe TRBD1 (5 bases). The V end lost 2 bases, the J end lost 6 bases, and 8 bases lay between the germline ends. The CDR3 has 12 residues. Germline loops: CDR1 MDHEN, CDR2 SYDVKM. In DNA, the CDR3 is TGTGCCAGCAGTTTACCAGGGCTCGAGCAGTACTTC. It encodes CASSLPGLEQYF.

A word on this clone: This same CDR3 is encoded by further DNA sequences in the sample. The chain recombines TRBV6-1 with TRBJ1-3; no clear D. There are 13 residues in the CDR3. Per the germline V gene, CDR1 is MNHNS and CDR2 is SASEGT. The V end was cut by 5 bases, the J end by 0 bases, with 5 bases between. In nucleotides, the CDR3 is TGTGCCAGCAGTCCAGACTCTGGAAACACCATATATTTT. This gives the protein CASSPDSGNTIYF.

The V and J genes are TRBV7-4 and TRBJ2-7; the match to TRBD1 covers 11 bases. With V trimmed by 0 bases and J by 3 bases, 13 bases remained unmatched. This CDR3 comprises 19 residues. CDR1 SGHVT and CDR2 SQSDAQ come from the germline V gene. The CDR3 nucleotides read TGTGCCAGCAGCTTAGCTAGGACAGGGGGCCGCCCCAGGGGCTACGAGCAGTACTTC. Its protein is CASSLARTGGRPRGYEQYF.

The rearrangement links TRBV20-1 to TRBJ2-3, with unresolved D. The CDR3 has 8 residues. Trimming left V 6 bases short and J 11 bases short, with 6 bases between. Germline CDR1 and CDR2: DFQATT and SNEGSKA (reference sequence). The CDR3 nucleotides are TGCAGTGCCCTGGGGCAGTATTTT. Amino acids: CSALGQYF.

The rearrangement links TRBV5-1 to TRBJ2-5; tentative D call: TRBD2 (5 bases). Looked up from germline, CDR1 is SGHRS and CDR2 is YFSETQ. Trimming took 4 bases from V and 10 from J, leaving 23 bases between them. There are 15 residues in the CDR3. This chain's CDR3 is CASSAEGGRVRIQYF. Written as DNA, the CDR3 is TGCGCCAGCAGCGCCGAGGGCGGCCGTGTCAGGATCCAGTACTTC.

The CDR3 DNA sequence: TGTGCCAGCAGCCCTATATCGGACGGAGAAGAGACCCAGTACTTC. Translation: CASSPISDGEETQYF. This chain links TRBV7-6 with TRBJ2-5, with D unresolved. The V and J ends lost 5 bases and 3 bases respectively, with 16 bases between them. Germline V lookup: CDR1 SGHVS, CDR2 FNYEAQ. The CDR3 has 15 amino acids.

This clone has a single count. The chain recombines TRBV27 with TRBJ2-7; TRBD2 matches 8 bases. V lost 5 bases to trimming and J lost 2 bases; unmatched junction nucleotides: 20. The CDR3 contains 19 residues. Looked up from germline, CDR1 is MNHEY and CDR2 is SMNVEV (reference sequence). The CDR3 bases are TGTGCCAGCAGTCCCCTACCCGGGACTAGTATCGTATTCGCCTACGAGCAGTACTTC. The encoded protein is CASSPLPGTSIVFAYEQYF.

V is TRBV11-2 and J is TRBJ2-1; D not certain. The V gene's germline CDR1 is SGHAT and CDR2 FQNNGV. CDR3 length: 11 residues. The V gene lost 3 bases and the J gene lost 7 bases, with 4 bases spanning the gap. The CDR3 region is CASSFANEQFF. CDR3 nucleotides: TGTGCCAGCAGCTTTGCGAATGAGCAGTTCTTC.

The chain links TRBV9 to TRBJ2-1; perhaps TRBD1 as D (5 bases). The germline V gene has CDR1 SGDLS and CDR2 YYNGEE. Deletions cut 3 bases from V and 4 bases from J, with 14 bases between. The CDR3 loop spans 15 amino acids. CDR3 sequence (DNA): TGTGCCAGCAGCGGTCCCCCTGGGGCTTACAATGAGCAGTTCTTC. It codes for CASSGPPGAYNEQFF.

For this clone: Germline and junction disagree at one end, which may indicate a read error. The chain carries TRBV7-9 and TRBJ1-2; possible D gene TRBD1, 5 bases. The CDR3 spans 13 residues. Germline V gives CDR1 SEHNR, CDR2 FQNEAQ (reference sequence). The DNA for the CDR3 is TGTGCCAGCAGCTTAGGGACGGCGAGGGACGCCGCCTTC. Amino acids: CASSLGTARDAAF.

The chain uses TRBV6-1 and TRBJ2-1; 8 bases are a match to TRBD2. The CDR3 sequence is 16 residues long. The germline CDR1 and CDR2 sequences are MNHNS and SASEGT. V lost 4 bases and J lost 6; bases outside the gene matches: 11. CDR3 sequence (DNA): TGTGCCAGCAGTGCTGCCGGGACTAGTATTAGCAATGAGCAGTTCTTC. Protein product: CASSAAGTSISNEQFF.

CDR3 protein: CASSSRPGTLNTEAFF. The CDR3 DNA reads TGTGCCAGCAGCTCCCGACCCGGGACGCTGAACACTGAAGCTTTCTTT. This chain links TRBV7-8 with TRBJ1-1, with D possibly matching TRBD1 (5 bases). Germline CDR1 SGHVS, CDR2 FQNEAQ. The V and J ends lost 4 bases and 0 bases respectively, with 15 bases between them. The CDR3 totals 16 residues.